This is a list of T cell receptor beta chains from one sample in a study of shared T cell receptors in the human thymus. TCRdb's table, derived via immunoSEQ multiplex PCR, lists solely in-frame clones and lacks some. The table has tens of thousands of clones, about 95% seen once. Input material: thymocytes. The receptors here all came from a human donor. Each CDR3 is given with its conserved first and last residue. A D gene is named only where the DNA matches it firmly. Size values are once, few and many counts, or a class for expanded clones, and some rows have none.

>-|TRBV19|14|TRBJ1-1|-
CASSIDNSNTEAFF
TGTGCCAGTAGTATTGACAACTCGAACACTGAAGCTTTCTTT
>-|TRBV7-2|16|TRBJ2-5|TRBD1
CASSWKDRGRAETQYF
TGTGCCAGCAGCTGGAAGGACAGGGGGCGGGCGGAGACCCAGTACTTC
>-|TRBV27|19|TRBJ2-6|-
CASSFSSQADLSGANVLTF
TGTGCCAGCAGTTTTTCTTCCCAGGCCGACCTCTCTGGGGCCAACGTCCTGACTTTC
>-|TRBV25-1|13|TRBJ2-3|-
CASWGWSIDTQYF
TGTGCCAGCTGGGGGTGGTCCATAGATACGCAGTATTTT
>-|TRBV2|12|TRBJ1-3|-
CASRVIADTIYF
TGTGCCAGCAGGGTGATTGCGGACACCATATATTTT
>-|TRBV5-4|18|TRBJ2-1|TRBD2
CASSLTSGGGSSYNEQFF
TGTGCCAGCAGCTTAACTAGCGGGGGGGGGAGCTCCTACAATGAGCAGTTCTTC
>-|TRBV7-3|16|TRBJ2-3|TRBD2
CASSPTSGGAWDTQYF
TGTGCCAGCAGCCCTACTAGCGGGGGGGCGTGGGATACGCAGTATTTT
>-|TRBV11-2|18|TRBJ2-4|TRBD1
CASTQIHRGGRSKNIQYF
TGTGCCAGCACCCAAATCCATCGAGGGGGCAGGTCCAAAAACATTCAGTACTTC
>-|TRBV6-1|18|TRBJ1-6|-
CASSEGQKVSSYNSPLHF
TGTGCCAGCAGTGAAGGACAGAAAGTTAGCTCCTATAATTCACCCCTCCACTTT
>once|TRBV9|15|TRBJ1-6|-
CASSAPPQENSPLHF
TGTGCCAGCAGCGCCCCTCCACAGGAGAATTCACCCCTCCACTTT
>once|TRBV28|17|TRBJ1-4|-
CASSLKGELTTNEKLFF
TGTGCCAGCAGCCTGAAAGGGGAGTTGACGACTAATGAAAAACTGTTTTTT
>-|TRBV15|15|TRBJ1-2|-
CATSRPADRRYGYTF
TGTGCCACCAGCAGACCGGCCGACAGACGCTATGGCTACACCTTC
>-|TRBV19|14|TRBJ1-4|-
CASRTGGAAEKLFF
TGTGCCAGTAGAACCGGTGGGGCGGCTGAAAAACTGTTTTTT
>few|TRBV5-1|17|TRBJ2-1|TRBD2
CASQHRTSGGDYNEQFF
TGCGCCAGCCAGCATAGGACTAGCGGGGGGGACTACAATGAGCAGTTCTTC
>-|TRBV5-1|20|TRBJ1-4|TRBD1
CASSLGKPGQGFGTNEKLFF
TGCGCCAGCAGCCTTGGGAAACCGGGACAGGGATTTGGTACTAATGAAAAACTGTTTTTT
>-|TRBV7-3|14|TRBJ2-3|-
CASSKDHRTDTQYF
TGTGCCAGCAGTAAGGACCATCGCACAGATACGCAGTATTTT
>-|TRBV19|16|TRBJ1-1|-
CASSIAGGLENTEAFF
TGTGCCAGTAGTATAGCGGGGGGACTCGAGAACACTGAAGCTTTCTTT
>-|TRBV29-1|14|TRBJ2-6|-
CSVDEGLGANVLTF
TGCAGCGTTGATGAGGGGCTGGGGGCCAACGTCCTGACTTTC
>-|TRBV11-2|14|TRBJ1-3|-
CASSPTRSGNTIYF
TGTGCCAGCAGCCCGACACGCTCTGGAAACACCATATATTTT
>once|TRBV2|14|TRBJ2-3|-
CASSGAGSTDTQYF
TGTGCCAGCAGTGGGGCAGGGAGCACAGATACGCAGTATTTT
>-|TRBV5-1|13|TRBJ1-4|-
CASSMSRPEKLFF
TGCGCCAGCAGTATGAGCCGCCCTGAAAAACTGTTTTTT
>-|TRBV30|18|TRBJ1-4|TRBD1
CAWSVQRDRGLTNEKLFF
TGTGCCTGGAGTGTACAACGGGACAGGGGGCTCACTAATGAAAAACTGTTTTTT
>-|TRBV4-3|17|TRBJ2-7|-
CASSPSATGKNTYEQYF
TGCGCCAGCAGCCCTTCGGCCACAGGGAAGAATACCTACGAGCAGTACTTC
>-|TRBV7-2|15|TRBJ2-2|TRBD1
CASSLPGGGTGELFF
TGTGCCAGCAGCTTACCAGGGGGTGGCACCGGGGAGCTGTTTTTT
>few|TRBV6-5|14|TRBJ1-5|-
CASSHRGVNQPQHF
TGTGCCAGCAGCCACCGGGGAGTAAATCAGCCCCAGCATTTT
>-|TRBV7-2|14|TRBJ2-7|TRBD2
CASSLAPRGGSEYF
TGTGCCAGCAGCTTAGCTCCACGCGGGGGGTCGGAGTACTTC
>-|TRBV6-6|13|TRBJ2-4|-
CASRRGSRYIQYF
TGTGCCAGCAGGAGGGGTTCGAGGTACATTCAGTACTTC
>-|TRBV4-1|17|TRBJ1-4|-
CASSQGGAPTTNEKLFF
TGCGCCAGCAGCCAAGGCGGGGCCCCTACAACTAATGAAAAACTGTTTTTT
>-|TRBV19|16|TRBJ2-3|-
CASSIGLVLRKDTQYF
TGTGCCAGTAGTATCGGGTTGGTTTTGAGAAAAGATACGCAGTATTTT
>-|TRBV10-2|17|TRBJ2-1|TRBD1
CASSGRTGYSSYNEQFF
TGCGCCAGCAGTGGTCGGACAGGGTATTCCTCCTACAATGAGCAGTTCTTC
>-|TRBV27|17|TRBJ2-5|TRBD2
CASSLTPLAGTRETQYF
TGTGCCAGCAGTTTAACCCCCCTAGCGGGGACTCGAGAGACCCAGTACTTC
>-|TRBV27|14|TRBJ2-7|-
CASSPLRGNYEQYF
TGCGCCAGCAGTCCCCTCAGGGGAAACTACGAGCAGTACTTC
>-|TRBV7-3|16|TRBJ2-5|TRBD2
CASSPSGDPVGETQYF
TGTGCCAGCAGCCCGAGCGGGGATCCAGTGGGAGAGACCCAGTACTTC
>-|TRBV7-2|17|TRBJ2-7|TRBD2
CASSLLPRGSGGKEQYF
TGTGCCAGCAGCTTACTCCCCCGGGGTAGCGGGGGTAAAGAGCAGTACTTC
>-|TRBV5-8|16|TRBJ1-1|TRBD1
CASRGGGADRSTEAFF
TGTGCCAGCAGGGGAGGGGGGGCGGACAGGAGCACTGAAGCTTTCTTT
>-|TRBV5-4|15|TRBJ1-1|-
CASSLGKGVNSEAFF
TGTGCCAGCAGCTTGGGTAAAGGCGTAAATTCTGAAGCTTTCTTT
>-|TRBV4-3|15|TRBJ2-7|-
CASSQGGHPAYEQYF
TGCGCCAGCAGCCAAGGGGGGCATCCCGCTTACGAGCAGTACTTC
>-|TRBV28|15|TRBJ2-2|-
CASSSDPINTGELFF
TGTGCCAGCAGTTCTGACCCCATTAACACCGGGGAGCTGTTTTTT
>once|TRBV19|17|TRBJ1-5|-
CASIKGPLKTSNQPQHF
TGTGCCAGTATTAAGGGTCCTTTGAAGACGAGCAATCAGCCCCAGCATTTT
>-|TRBV7-2|14|TRBJ2-3|-
CASSLRGLVDTQYF
TGTGCCAGCAGCCTTCGGGGGTTGGTCGATACGCAGTATTTT
>-|TRBV5-1|14|TRBJ2-7|-
CASSLVEGGHEQYF
TGCGCCAGCAGCTTGGTGGAGGGTGGGCACGAGCAGTACTTC
>-|TRBV5-6|13|TRBJ1-5|-
CASSQFPRQPQHF
TGTGCCAGCAGCCAATTCCCCCGTCAGCCCCAGCATTTT
>-|TRBV27|16|TRBJ2-3|-
CASSPRKSLASDTQYF
TGTGCCAGCAGTCCCCGTAAATCCTTAGCCTCGGATACGCAGTATTTT
>-|TRBV6-5|15|TRBJ1-2|-
CASRPGKTLDYGYTF
TGTGCCAGCAGGCCGGGGAAAACTCTCGACTATGGCTACACCTTC
>few|TRBV30|16|TRBJ1-6|-
CAWSVSGSGFRSPLHF
TGTGCCTGGAGTGTATCTGGCAGTGGTTTCCGGTCACCCCTCCACTTT
>-|TRBV6-4|14|TRBJ1-2|-
CASTRDPEDYGYTF
TGTGCCAGCACTCGGGACCCCGAGGACTATGGCTACACCTTC
>-|TRBV7-3|22|TRBJ2-3|TRBD2
CASSSQAGSSGGPSPSTDTQYF
TGTGCCAGCAGCTCCCAAGCTGGGTCTAGCGGGGGGCCGAGTCCTAGCACAGATACGCAGTATTTT
>-|TRBV4-3|16|TRBJ1-2|-
CASSQRPGHLHYGYTF
TGCGCCAGCAGCCAACGACCGGGACATTTACACTATGGCTACACCTTC
>-|TRBV21-1|15|TRBJ2-4|-
CASSTTRWAKNIQYF
TGTGCCAGCAGCACGACAAGGTGGGCCAAAAACATTCAGTACTTC
>-|TRBV5-4|18|TRBJ2-3|-
CASSLNHLASAYTDTQYF
TGTGCCAGCAGCTTGAATCACTTGGCTAGCGCGTACACAGATACGCAGTATTTT
>-|TRBV6-4|14|TRBJ1-1|-
CASSVKVTDTEAFF
TGTGCCAGCAGTGTTAAGGTAACGGACACTGAAGCTTTCTTT
>-|TRBV7-3|16|TRBJ2-2|TRBD2
CASSFTRGGDTGELFF
TGTGCCAGCAGCTTCACACGGGGGGGAGACACCGGGGAGCTGTTTTTT
>-|TRBV6-1|15|TRBJ1-2|TRBD1
CASSISRGWGYGYTF
TGTGCCAGCAGTATATCCAGGGGGTGGGGATATGGCTACACCTTC